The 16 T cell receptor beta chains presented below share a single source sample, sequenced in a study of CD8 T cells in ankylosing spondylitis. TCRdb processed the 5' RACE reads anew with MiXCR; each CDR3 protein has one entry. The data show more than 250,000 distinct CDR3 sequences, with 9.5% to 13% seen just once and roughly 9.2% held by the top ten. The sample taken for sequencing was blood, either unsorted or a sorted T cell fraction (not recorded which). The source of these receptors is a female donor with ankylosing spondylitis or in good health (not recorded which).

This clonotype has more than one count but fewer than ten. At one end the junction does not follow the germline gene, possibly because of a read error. CDR3 DNA: TGTGCCAGCAGTGAAGCAGGGACAGGGGGAAAGCACTTC. Amino acids: CASSEAGTGGKHF. The chain links TRBV2 to TRBJ2-7; 11 nucleotides match TRBD1. This CDR3 contains 13 residues. Germline loops: CDR1 SNHLY, CDR2 FYNNEI.

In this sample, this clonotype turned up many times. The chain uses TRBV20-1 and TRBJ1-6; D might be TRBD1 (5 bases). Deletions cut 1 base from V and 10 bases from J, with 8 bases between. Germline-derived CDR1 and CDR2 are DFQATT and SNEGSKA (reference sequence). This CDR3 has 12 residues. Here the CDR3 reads CSARVGDSPLHF. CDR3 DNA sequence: TGCAGTGCTAGAGTTGGGGACTCACCCCTCCACTTT.

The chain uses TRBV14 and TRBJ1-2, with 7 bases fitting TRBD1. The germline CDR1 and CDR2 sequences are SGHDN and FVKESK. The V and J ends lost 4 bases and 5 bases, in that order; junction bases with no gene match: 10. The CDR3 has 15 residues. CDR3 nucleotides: TGTGCCAGCAGCCCACATGCCGGACAGGCATATGGCTACACCTTC. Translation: CASSPHAGQAYGYTF.

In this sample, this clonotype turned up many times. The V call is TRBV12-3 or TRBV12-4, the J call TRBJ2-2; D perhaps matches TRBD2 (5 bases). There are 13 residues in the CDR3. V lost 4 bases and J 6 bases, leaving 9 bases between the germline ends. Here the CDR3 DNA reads TGTGCCAGCAGTTCACTAGTTTCCGGGGAGCTGTTTTTT. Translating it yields CASSSLVSGELFF.

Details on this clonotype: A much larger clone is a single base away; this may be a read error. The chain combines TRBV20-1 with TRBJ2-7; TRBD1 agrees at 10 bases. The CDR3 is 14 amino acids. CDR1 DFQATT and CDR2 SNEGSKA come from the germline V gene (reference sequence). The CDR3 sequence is CSASSGQGMGEQSF. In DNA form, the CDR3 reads TGCAGTGCTAGTTCGGGACAGGGGATGGGCGAGCAGTCCTTC.

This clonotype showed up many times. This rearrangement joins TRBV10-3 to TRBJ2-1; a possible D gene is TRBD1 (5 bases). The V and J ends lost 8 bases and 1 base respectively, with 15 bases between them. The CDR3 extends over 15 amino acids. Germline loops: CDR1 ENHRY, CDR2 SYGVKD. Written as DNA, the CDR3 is TGTGCCATCTCCAACCCCCAGGGATCCTACAATGAGCAGTTCTTC. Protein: CAISNPQGSYNEQFF.

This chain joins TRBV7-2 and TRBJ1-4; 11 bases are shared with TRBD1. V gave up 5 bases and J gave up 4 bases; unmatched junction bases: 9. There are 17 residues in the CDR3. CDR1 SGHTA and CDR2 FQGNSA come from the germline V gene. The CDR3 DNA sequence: TGTGCCAGCAGCCCGCGTGGACAGGGGGCCCGTAATGAAAAACTGTTTTTT. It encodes CASSPRGQGARNEKLFF.

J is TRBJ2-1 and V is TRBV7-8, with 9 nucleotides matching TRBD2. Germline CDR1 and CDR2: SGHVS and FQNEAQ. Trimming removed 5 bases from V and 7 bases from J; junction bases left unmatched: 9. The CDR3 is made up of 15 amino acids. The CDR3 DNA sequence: TGTGCCAGCAGCCCCAGAGGGACTAGCCGGAATGAGCAGTTCTTC. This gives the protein CASSPRGTSRNEQFF.

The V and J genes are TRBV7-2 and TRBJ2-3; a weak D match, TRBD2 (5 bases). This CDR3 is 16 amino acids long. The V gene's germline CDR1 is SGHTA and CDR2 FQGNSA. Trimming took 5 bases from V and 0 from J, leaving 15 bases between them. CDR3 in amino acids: CASSGDLTTSTDTQYF. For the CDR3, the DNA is TGTGCCAGCAGCGGCGACCTGACTACTAGCACAGATACGCAGTATTTT. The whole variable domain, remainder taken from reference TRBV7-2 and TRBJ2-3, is GAGVSQSPSNKVTEKGKDVELRCDPISGHTALYWYRQSLGQGLEFLIYFQGNSAPDKSGLPSDRFSAERTGGSVSTLTIQRTQQEDSAVYLCASSGDLTTSTDTQYFGPGTRLTVL.

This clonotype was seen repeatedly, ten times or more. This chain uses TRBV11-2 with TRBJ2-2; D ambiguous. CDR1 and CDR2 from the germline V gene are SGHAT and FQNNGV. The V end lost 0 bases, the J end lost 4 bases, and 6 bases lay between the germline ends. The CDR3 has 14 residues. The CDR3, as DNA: TGTGCCAGCAGCTTAGATAGGGTCACCGGGGAGCTGTTTTTT. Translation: CASSLDRVTGELFF.

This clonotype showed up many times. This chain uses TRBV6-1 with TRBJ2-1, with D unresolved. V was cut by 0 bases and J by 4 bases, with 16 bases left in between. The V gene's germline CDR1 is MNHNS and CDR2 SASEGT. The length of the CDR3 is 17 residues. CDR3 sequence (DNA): TGTGCCAGCAGTGAAGCACCTACGCCGGTCAGATACAATGAGCAGTTCTTC. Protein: CASSEAPTPVRYNEQFF.

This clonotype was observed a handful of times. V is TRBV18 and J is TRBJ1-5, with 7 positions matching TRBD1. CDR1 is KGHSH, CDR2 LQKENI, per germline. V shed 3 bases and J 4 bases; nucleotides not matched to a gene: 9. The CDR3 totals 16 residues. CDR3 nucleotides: TGTGCCAGCTCACCCCAACGACAGGGATCAAATCAGCCCCAGCATTTT. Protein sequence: CASSPQRQGSNQPQHF.

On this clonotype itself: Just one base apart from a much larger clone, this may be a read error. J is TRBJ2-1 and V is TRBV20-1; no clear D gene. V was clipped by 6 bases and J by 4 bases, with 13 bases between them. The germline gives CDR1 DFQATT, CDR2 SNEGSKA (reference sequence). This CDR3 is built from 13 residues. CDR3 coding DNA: TGCAGTGCCCCCGACATGTCGTACAATGAGCAGTTCTTC. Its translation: CSAPDMSYNEQFF.

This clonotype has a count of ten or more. The CDR3 coding sequence is TGCAGCGTTGAACTAGCGGTAGGGACCCAGTACTTC. Protein sequence: CSVELAVGTQYF. V is TRBV29-1 and J is TRBJ2-5; 7 bases map to TRBD2. The CDR3 has 12 residues. The trim removed 2 bases at V and 7 bases at J, leaving 4 bases unmatched. Germline lookup yields CDR1 SQVTM and CDR2 ANQGSEA.

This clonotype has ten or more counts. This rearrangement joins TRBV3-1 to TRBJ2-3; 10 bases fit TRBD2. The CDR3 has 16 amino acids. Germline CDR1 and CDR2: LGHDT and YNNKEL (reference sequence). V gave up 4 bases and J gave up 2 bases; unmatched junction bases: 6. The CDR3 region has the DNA TGTGCCAGCAGCCTACGGACTAGCGGTTTCACAGATACGCAGTATTTT. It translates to CASSLRTSGFTDTQYF.

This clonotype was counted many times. The CDR3 spells CATSDPGTGGYEQYF. The DNA for the CDR3 is TGTGCCACCAGTGATCCTGGGACAGGGGGCTACGAGCAGTACTTC. J is TRBJ2-7 and V is TRBV24-1, with 11 bases matching TRBD1. Germline assignment: CDR1 KGHDR and CDR2 SFDVKD. The CDR3 extends over 15 amino acids. V lost 3 bases to trimming and J lost 3 bases; unmatched junction nucleotides: 3.